Many counts were recorded for the clone carrying this T cell receptor (beta chain). The antigen is not known. The source material, RNA transcripts, was used to amplify TCR beta CDR3 regions. The HTBI primer set served for first-round RT-PCR of the TCR CDR3. TCRdb redid the calling of the multiplex PCR reads with MiXCR, one entry per CDR3 protein. The sample holds around 760,000 distinct CDR3 sequences, 30% to 40% seen once. CDR1 and CDR2 from the germline V gene are ENHRY and SYGVKD. The CDR3 is 13 residues long. Trimming removed 4 bases from V and 8 bases from J; junction bases left unmatched: 6. The data originate from a study of T cells in Graves' hyperthyroidism and ophthalmopathy. Points from the study as a whole: Within blood appeared most thyroid clonotypes that had expanded above 0.001.

Over 9 ml of fresh peripheral blood supplied the PBMCs. Sequenced: blood. This receptor was obtained from a middle-aged woman with Graves' hyperthyroidism. The rearrangement links TRBV10-3 to TRBJ1-2; TRBD1 aligns across 8 bases. The CDR3 loop is CAISAGTGEGYTF. In nucleotides, the CDR3 is TGTGCCATCAGTGCTGGGACAGGAGAGGGCTACACCTTC.